These 3 T cell receptor beta chains came from one sample sequenced in a study of T cells after yellow fever vaccination. Via MiXCR, TCRdb re-called the 5' RACE reads, giving one row per CDR3 protein. The table includes 120,000 to 150,000 distinct CDR3 sequences, around 7.7% detected once. The source was CD4+ T cells sorted from PBMCs, collected 5 days after the yellow fever booster vaccination. Source of these receptors: a man younger than 40 who received the YFV17D yellow fever vaccine.

This CDR3 is CAWKRAGFSYEQYF. In nucleotides, the CDR3 is TGTGCCTGGAAAAGGGCGGGGTTCTCTTACGAGCAGTACTTC. The gene calls are TRBV30 and TRBJ2-7; TRBD2 might be the D (6 bases). CDR3 size: 14 residues. The V gene lost 4 bases and the J gene lost 4 bases, with 17 bases spanning the gap. CDR1 is GTSNPN, CDR2 SVGIG, per germline (reference sequence).

The rearrangement uses TRBV9 and TRBJ1-1; possible D gene TRBD1, 5 bases. V lost 4 bases to trimming and J lost 2 bases, with 9 bases between them. The germline V gene encodes CDR1 SGDLS and CDR2 YYNGEE. CDR3 length: 13 amino acids. The CDR3 spells CASSKGLNTEAFF. In nucleotides, the CDR3 is TGTGCCAGCAGCAAGGGACTTAACACTGAAGCTTTCTTT.

This clonotype was counted at least ten times. This chain links TRBV5-8 with TRBJ2-5; no clear D gene. V shed 3 bases and J shed 6 bases, with 6 bases lying between them. The V gene's germline CDR1 is SGHTS and CDR2 YDEGEE. The CDR3 totals 11 residues. The CDR3 DNA follows: TGTGCCAGCAGCTCACCCCAGACCCAGTACTTC. This gives the protein CASSSPQTQYF.